What follows is one T cell receptor (beta chain) and its context. Authors' data handling: Nucleated cell counts were estimated from reference gene primer amplification. TCRdb's copy holds only in-frame clones and misses some; the assay was immunoSEQ multiplex PCR. V, J and clone size are taken as reported in that table, and D and trimming were inferred from the DNA itself. Of about 160,000 clones listed, 85% to 95% are singletons. These data come from a study of blood T cell repertoires in COVID-19. Study-wide background: Collection of acute and convalescent COVID-19 samples took place in the United States, Italy and Spain.

Deletions cut 8 bases from V and 10 bases from J, with 18 bases between. In germline, CDR1 is SNHLY, CDR2 FYNNEI. This CDR3 is 12 amino acids long. The sample was peripheral blood. The rearrangement links TRBV2 to TRBJ2-7; D possibly corresponds to TRBD1 (5 bases). This receptor was identified in a woman aged 50 to 60 with acute or convalescent COVID-19. The chain's CDR3 is CASSPSQAHQYF. The DNA for the CDR3 is TGTGCCAGCTCTCCCTCACAGGCACACCAGTACTTC. The variable domain in full, completed from reference TRBV2 and TRBJ2-7, reads EPEVTQTPSHQVTQMGQEVILRCVPISNHLYFYWYRQILGQKVEFLVSFYNNEISEKSEIFDDQFSVERPDGSNFTLKIRSTKLEDSAMYFCASSPSQAHQYFGPGTRLTVT.